The 24 T cell receptor beta chains listed next were all sequenced from one sample in a study of cytomegalovirus exposure and HLA in healthy donors. Researchers ran the PCR with 60 Vbeta and 13 Jbeta primers. Sequenced by immunoSEQ multiplex PCR; TCRdb stores in-frame clones only, minus some. The repertoire includes more than 85,000 clones, approximately 73% of them detected once, and approximately 8.4% sits in the top ten. The sample consisted of PBMCs. The receptors stem from a man between 35 and 55 years old in good health and CMV-seronegative.

V and J are TRBV11-2 and TRBJ2-3; 10 bases map to TRBD2. The V segment lost 5 bases and the J segment 3 bases; nucleotides outside the gene matches: 5. Germline CDR1 and CDR2: SGHAT and FQNNGV. CDR3 size: 15 residues. The CDR3 DNA reads TGTGCCAGCAGCCCGAGCGGGGGGGTTACAGATACGCAGTATTTT. Residues: CASSPSGGVTDTQYF.

The chain has TRBV5-1 and TRBJ1-3; TRBD1 matches at 7 bases. Losses at the gene ends were 2 bases for V and 3 bases for J; bases not matched to a gene: 2. This CDR3 region has 14 residues. Germline lookup yields CDR1 SGHRS and CDR2 YFSETQ. CDR3 sequence reads: CASSLWTGGNTIYF. The CDR3 bases are TGCGCCAGCAGCTTATGGACAGGTGGAAACACCATATATTTT.

This rearrangement joins TRBV11-1 to TRBJ2-1; 9 bases agree with TRBD1. V shed 5 bases, J shed 5 bases, and the junction held 7 bases outside the gene matches. Per the germline V gene, CDR1 is SGHAT and CDR2 is FQDESV (reference sequence). The CDR3 sequence is 15 residues long. CDR3 sequence: CASSREGQGNNEQFF. The CDR3 coding sequence is TGTGCCAGCAGCCGAGAGGGACAGGGCAACAATGAGCAGTTCTTC.

The chain recombines TRBV7-9 with TRBJ2-2, with D tentatively TRBD1 (6 bases). The V end was cut by 10 bases, the J end by 4 bases, with 22 bases between. Germline lookup yields CDR1 SEHNR and CDR2 FQNEAQ (reference sequence). The CDR3 spans 16 residues. CDR3 in DNA: TGTGCCACGCATCCGGTGTTGGGGGCGAGCACCGGGGAGCTGTTTTTT. As protein: CATHPVLGASTGELFF.

Judged by abundance, this clone is medium-sized (0.01 to 0.1%). The DNA of the CDR3 is TGTGCCAGTACAGGGGGTAGGACTGAAGCTTTCTTT. Translating it yields CASTGGRTEAFF. J is TRBJ1-1 and V is TRBV19, with 7 positions matching TRBD1. Germline loops: CDR1 LNHDA, CDR2 SQIVND (reference sequence). This CDR3 has 12 amino acids. V dropped 7 bases and J dropped 5; count of bases not matched to a gene: 4. The full variable domain, its missing parts supplied by reference TRBV19 and TRBJ1-1, is DGGITQSPKYLFRKEGQNVTLSCEQNLNHDAMYWYRQDPGQGLRLIYYSQIVNDFQKGDIAEGYSVSREKKESFPLTVTSAQKNPTAFYLCASTGGRTEAFFGQGTRLTVV.

V is TRBV2 and J is TRBJ1-1, with D maybe TRBD1 (6 bases). Looked up from germline, CDR1 is SNHLY and CDR2 is FYNNEI. This CDR3 has 23 amino acids. The V gene lost 6 bases and the J gene lost 1 base, with 39 bases spanning the gap. CDR3 region: CASRAELEFGGRLRVSRNTEAFF. CDR3 nucleotides: TGTGCCAGCAGAGCTGAACTGGAGTTCGGGGGGCGCCTACGGGTATCTAGGAACACTGAAGCTTTCTTT.

The rearrangement uses TRBV6-5 and TRBJ2-5; TRBD2 might be the D (7 bases). The germline V gene encodes CDR1 MNHEY and CDR2 SVGAGI. Trimming took off 9 bases at V and 5 bases at J, with 22 bases between the two ends. This CDR3 comprises 15 residues. CDR3 region: CASSSTGGSWETQYF. The CDR3 nucleotides read TGTGCCAGTTCCTCAACGGGGGGCTCGTGGGAGACCCAGTACTTC.

The chain joins TRBV7-2 to TRBJ2-7, with 7 bases identical to TRBD1. J lost 2 bases, V lost 5 bases, and 6 bases had no gene match. The CDR3 sequence is 14 residues long. CDR1 and CDR2 from the germline V gene are SGHTA and FQGNSA. The DNA of the CDR3 is TGTGCCAGCAGCCCGGGACAGACCCCCTACGAGCAGTACTTC. Amino acids: CASSPGQTPYEQYF.

The chain employs TRBV7-3 and TRBJ2-1, with D tentatively TRBD2 (6 bases). Germline V lookup: CDR1 SGHTA, CDR2 FQGTGA. Trimming cost V 5 bases and J 2 bases, with 13 bases left between them. CDR3 size: 15 residues. CDR3 sequence reads: CASSQTREPYNEQFF. The CDR3 bases are TGTGCCAGCAGCCAGACTAGGGAACCCTACAATGAGCAGTTCTTC.

V gene TRBV5-6 combines with J gene TRBJ2-7, with a tentative D call TRBD1 (6 bases). Germline assignment: CDR1 SGHDT and CDR2 YYEEEE. Deletions cut 5 bases from V and 7 bases from J, with 19 bases between. The CDR3 length is 14 residues. The CDR3 here is CASSLQGPVPEQYF. In DNA form, the CDR3 reads TGTGCCAGCAGTTTACAGGGACCGGTGCCAGAGCAGTACTTC.

In this sample, this clone turned up a few times. V is TRBV2 and J is TRBJ2-5, with 9 bases lining up with TRBD1. Looked up from germline, CDR1 is SNHLY and CDR2 is FYNNEI. J lost 4 bases, V lost 5 bases, and 5 bases had no gene match. CDR3 length: 14 amino acids. CDR3 residues: CASSPTGGSETQYF. The CDR3 region has the DNA TGTGCCAGCAGTCCTACAGGGGGCTCAGAGACCCAGTACTTC.

The chain joins TRBV27 to TRBJ2-2, with 11 positions matching TRBD2. This CDR3 contains 18 residues. V dropped 3 bases and J dropped 0; count of bases not matched to a gene: 6. Per germline, CDR1 MNHEY and CDR2 SMNVEV (reference sequence). CDR3: CASSFTSGGIANTGELFF. DNA for the CDR3: TGTGCCAGCAGTTTTACTAGCGGGGGAATCGCGAACACCGGGGAGCTGTTTTTT.

The CDR3, as DNA: TGTGCCAGCAGCCGTCTTACTCGTCCCGACGCGGGCGGGGAGCTGTTTTTT. Its translation: CASSRLTRPDAGGELFF. This chain links TRBV7-9 with TRBJ2-2, with D maybe TRBD2 (5 bases). The CDR3 runs to 17 residues. Germline assignment: CDR1 SEHNR and CDR2 FQNEAQ (reference sequence). Deletions cut 5 bases from V and 7 bases from J, with 23 bases between.

The V call is TRBV5-4, the J call TRBJ1-5, with D unclear. V was shortened by 0 bases and J by 7 bases, with 17 bases between the two germline ends. The CDR3 consists of 16 residues. Per the germline V gene, CDR1 is SGHNT and CDR2 is YYREEE (reference sequence). CDR3 loop: CASSLVSRPGIQPQHF. The DNA for the CDR3 is TGTGCCAGCAGCTTGGTTTCCAGGCCCGGCATCCAGCCCCAGCATTTT.

The chain has TRBV27 and TRBJ2-7, with D possibly being TRBD1 (6 bases). V gave up 0 bases and J gave up 2 bases, with 11 bases separating them. The CDR3 is made up of 15 amino acids. Germline V gene sequence: CDR1 MNHEY, CDR2 SMNVEV (reference sequence). The CDR3 nucleotides read TGTGCCAGCAGTTTATCCCTACAGGGCCCCTACGAGCAGTACTTC. Protein product: CASSLSLQGPYEQYF.

The V and J genes are TRBV20-1 and TRBJ1-2; no clear D gene. The germline CDR1 and CDR2 sequences are DFQATT and SNEGSKA (reference sequence). This CDR3 is 10 amino acids long. Trimming left V 6 bases short and J 7 bases short, with 9 bases between. The CDR3 nucleotides are TGCAGTGCGGCAGGTTCTGGCTACACCTTC. This encodes CSAAGSGYTF.

The chain couples TRBV4-2 to TRBJ1-6, with 8 bases lining up with TRBD1. The CDR3 spans 18 residues. CDR1 LGHNA and CDR2 YNFKEQ come from the germline V gene. V dropped 0 bases and J dropped 1; count of bases not matched to a gene: 5. The CDR3, as DNA: TGTGCCAGCAGCCAAGATAGCCAGGGGGCATCCTATAATTCACCCCTCCACTTT. Its protein product is CASSQDSQGASYNSPLHF.

The chain combines TRBV11-2 with TRBJ2-2; 7 bases fit TRBD2. This CDR3 spans 16 amino acids. CDR1 is SGHAT, CDR2 FQNNGV, per germline. Unmatched junction bases numbered 7, after V lost 5 bases and J lost 1 base. The CDR3 DNA is TGTGCCAGCAGCCTTTCCCGCGGGGGGAACACCGGGGAGCTGTTTTTT. It is translated as CASSLSRGGNTGELFF.

This clone was seen a single time. This chain joins TRBV21-1 and TRBJ1-5. TRBV21-1 is a recognized pseudogene. This CDR3 comprises 12 residues. The CDR3 nucleotides are TGTGCCAGCACTATAATCAATCAGCCCCAGCATTTT. Translating gives CASTIINQPQHF.

V is TRBV9 and J is TRBJ2-1, with 10 bases matching TRBD2. CDR3 length equals 16 residues. Germline trimming cut 4 bases from V and 3 bases from J; bases unmatched to any gene: 7. Germline V gives CDR1 SGDLS, CDR2 YYNGEE. The CDR3: CASSTLLAGNYNEQFF. The CDR3 DNA is TGTGCCAGCAGCACCTTACTAGCGGGGAACTACAATGAGCAGTTCTTC. The full variable domain, with the rest looked up from reference TRBV9 and TRBJ2-1, is DSGVTQTPKHLITATGQRVTLRCSPRSGDLSVYWYQQSLDQGLQFLIQYYNGEERAKGNILERFSAQQFPDLHSELNLSSLELGDSALYFCASSTLLAGNYNEQFFGPGTRLTVL.

This chain uses TRBV5-5 with TRBJ2-4, with D perhaps TRBD1 (6 bases). Trimming removed 1 base from V and 0 bases from J, with 14 bases in between. Germline CDR1 and CDR2: SGHKS and YYEKEE (reference sequence). The CDR3 is 17 residues long. The CDR3 region has the DNA TGTGCCAGCAGCTTGTATGGTGGGGGCGCAGCCAAAAACATTCAGTACTTC. As protein: CASSLYGGGAAKNIQYF.

The chain employs TRBV18 and TRBJ1-1; no clear D. Germline V gene sequence: CDR1 KGHSH, CDR2 LQKENI. CDR3 size: 13 residues. Trimming stripped 8 bases from V and 3 bases from J, with 13 bases between. The CDR3 loop reads CASAAEGDTEAFF. The CDR3 nucleotides read TGTGCCAGCGCCGCCGAGGGTGACACTGAAGCTTTCTTT. Full variable domain (outside the CDR3, taken from reference TRBV18 and TRBJ1-1): NAGVMQNPRHLVRRRGQEARLRCSPMKGHSHVYWYRQLPEEGLKFMVYLQKENIIDESGMPKERFSAEFPKEGPSILRIQQVVRGDSAAYFCASAAEGDTEAFFGQGTRLTVV.

This chain links TRBV28 with TRBJ2-7; no firm D call. The length of the CDR3 is 13 residues. Trimming left V 7 bases short and J 3 bases short, with 13 bases between. Germline V gives CDR1 MDHEN, CDR2 SYDVKM. CDR3 sequence reads: CASKFSSGYEQYF. The CDR3 bases are TGTGCCAGCAAGTTTAGCTCCGGCTACGAGCAGTACTTC.

The chain has TRBV6-5 and TRBJ1-5; 8 bases are shared with TRBD1. V lost 4 bases and J lost 1; bases outside the gene matches: 3. The germline gives CDR1 MNHEY, CDR2 SVGAGI. This CDR3 spans 15 amino acids. CDR3 DNA sequence: TGTGCCAGCAGTTTGACAGGGGTAAGCAATCAGCCCCAGCATTTT. Translation gives CASSLTGVSNQPQHF.